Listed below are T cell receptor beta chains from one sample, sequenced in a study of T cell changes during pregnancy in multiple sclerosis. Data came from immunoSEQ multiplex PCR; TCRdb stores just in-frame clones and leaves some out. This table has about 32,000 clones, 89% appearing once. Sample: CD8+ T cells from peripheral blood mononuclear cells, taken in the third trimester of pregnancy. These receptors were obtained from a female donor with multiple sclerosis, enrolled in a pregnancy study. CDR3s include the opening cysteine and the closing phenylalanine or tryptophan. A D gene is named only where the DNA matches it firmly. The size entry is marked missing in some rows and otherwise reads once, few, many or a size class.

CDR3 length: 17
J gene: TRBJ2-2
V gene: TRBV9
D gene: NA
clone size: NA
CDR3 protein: CASSVAYKVANTGELFF
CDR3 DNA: TGTGCCAGCAGCGTAGCCTATAAAGTAGCGAACACCGGGGAGCTGTTTTTT

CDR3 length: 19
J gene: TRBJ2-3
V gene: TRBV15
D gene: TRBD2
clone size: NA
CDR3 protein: CATSPVGTSGGVSTDTQYF
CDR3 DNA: TGTGCCACCAGCCCCGTAGGGACTAGCGGGGGGGTGAGCACAGATACGCAGTATTTT

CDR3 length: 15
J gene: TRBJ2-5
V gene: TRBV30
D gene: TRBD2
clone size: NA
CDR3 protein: CAWRISGTTPGTQYF
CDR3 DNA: TGTGCCTGGAGAATCTCCGGGACTACCCCTGGGACCCAGTACTTC

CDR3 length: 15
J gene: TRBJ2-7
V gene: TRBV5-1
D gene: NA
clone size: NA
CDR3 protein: CASREGGGRTYEQYF
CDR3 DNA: TGCGCCAGCAGGGAAGGCGGAGGAAGAACCTACGAGCAGTACTTC

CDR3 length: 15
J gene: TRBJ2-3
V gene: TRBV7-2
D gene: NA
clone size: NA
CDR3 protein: CASSPLGGRGDTQYF
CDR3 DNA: TGTGCCAGCAGCCCGTTAGGGGGGAGGGGAGATACGCAGTATTTT

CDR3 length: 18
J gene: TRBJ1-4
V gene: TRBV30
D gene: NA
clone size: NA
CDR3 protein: CAWSGKAPAVATNEKLFF
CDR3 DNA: TGTGCCTGGAGTGGAAAAGCCCCCGCCGTTGCAACTAATGAAAAACTGTTTTTT

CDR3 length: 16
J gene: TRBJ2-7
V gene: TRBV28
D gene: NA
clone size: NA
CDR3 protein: CASSLSRGAGSYEQYF
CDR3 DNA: TGTGCCAGCAGTTTAAGTCGCGGGGCCGGCTCCTACGAGCAGTACTTC

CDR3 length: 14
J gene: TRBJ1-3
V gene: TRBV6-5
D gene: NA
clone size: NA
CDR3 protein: CATRTVYSGNTIYF
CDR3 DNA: TGTGCCACCAGGACAGTTTACTCTGGAAACACCATATATTTT

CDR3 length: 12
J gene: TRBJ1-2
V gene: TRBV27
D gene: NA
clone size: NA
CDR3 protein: CATQGENYGYTF
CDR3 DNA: TGTGCCACCCAAGGGGAAAACTATGGCTACACCTTC

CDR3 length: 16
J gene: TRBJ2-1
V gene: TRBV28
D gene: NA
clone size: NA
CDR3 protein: CASIKESGPFYNEQFF
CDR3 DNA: TGTGCCAGCATTAAGGAGAGCGGGCCGTTCTACAATGAGCAGTTCTTC

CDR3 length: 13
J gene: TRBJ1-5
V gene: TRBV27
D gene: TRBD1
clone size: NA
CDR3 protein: CASSDRVSQPQHF
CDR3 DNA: TGTGCCAGCAGTGACAGGGTCAGTCAGCCCCAGCATTTT

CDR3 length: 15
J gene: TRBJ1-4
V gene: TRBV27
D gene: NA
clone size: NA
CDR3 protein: CASSLGGRVSEKLFF
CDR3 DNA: TGTGCCAGCAGTTTAGGTGGCAGGGTCAGCGAAAAACTGTTTTTT

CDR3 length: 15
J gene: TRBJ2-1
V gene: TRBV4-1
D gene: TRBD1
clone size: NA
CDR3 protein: CASSRGQGITNEQFF
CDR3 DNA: TGCGCCAGCAGCCGCGGACAGGGGATCACCAATGAGCAGTTCTTC

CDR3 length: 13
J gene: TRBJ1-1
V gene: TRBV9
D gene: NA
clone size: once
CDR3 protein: CASSAPGDTEAFF
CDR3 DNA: TGTGCCAGCAGCGCGCCCGGGGACACTGAAGCTTTCTTT

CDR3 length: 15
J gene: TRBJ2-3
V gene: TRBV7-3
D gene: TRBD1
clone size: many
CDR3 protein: CASSQDRGGADTQYF
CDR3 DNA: TGTGCCAGCAGCCAGGACAGGGGCGGCGCAGATACGCAGTATTTT

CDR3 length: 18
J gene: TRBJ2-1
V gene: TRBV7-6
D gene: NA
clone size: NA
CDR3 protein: CASSLKGREPSSYNEQFF
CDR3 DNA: TGTGCCAGCAGCTTAAAAGGCCGGGAGCCGAGCTCCTACAATGAGCAGTTCTTC

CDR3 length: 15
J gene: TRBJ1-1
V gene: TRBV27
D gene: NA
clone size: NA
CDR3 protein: CASSTWMQGNTEAFF
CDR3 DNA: TGTGCCAGCAGTACGTGGATGCAGGGGAACACTGAAGCTTTCTTT

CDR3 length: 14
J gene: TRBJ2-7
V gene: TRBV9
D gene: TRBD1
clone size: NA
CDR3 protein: CASSIGGTAYEQYF
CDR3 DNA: TGTGCCAGCAGCATTGGTGGGACAGCCTACGAGCAGTACTTC

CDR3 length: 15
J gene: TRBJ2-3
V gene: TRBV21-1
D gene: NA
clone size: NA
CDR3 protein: CASTDRVHLPDTQYF
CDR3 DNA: TGTGCCAGCACCGACAGGGTTCACCTCCCAGATACGCAGTATTTT

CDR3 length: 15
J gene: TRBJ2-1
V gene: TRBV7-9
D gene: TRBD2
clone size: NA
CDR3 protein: CASSFPGGSYNEQFF
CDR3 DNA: TGTGCCAGCAGCTTCCCGGGGGGCTCCTACAATGAGCAGTTCTTC

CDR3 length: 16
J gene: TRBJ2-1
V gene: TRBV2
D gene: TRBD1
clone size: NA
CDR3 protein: CASKKHRGPTYNEQFF
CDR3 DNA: TGTGCCAGCAAAAAACACAGGGGTCCTACCTACAATGAGCAGTTCTTC

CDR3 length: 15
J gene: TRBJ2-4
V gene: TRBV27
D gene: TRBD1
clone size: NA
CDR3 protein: CASSLQKGQGVIQYF
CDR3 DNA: TGTGCCAGCAGTTTGCAGAAAGGACAGGGCGTCATTCAGTACTTC

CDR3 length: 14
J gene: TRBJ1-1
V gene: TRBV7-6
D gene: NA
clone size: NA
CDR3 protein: CASSLAGGQAEAFF
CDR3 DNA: TGTGCCAGCAGCTTAGCGGGAGGCCAGGCTGAAGCTTTCTTT

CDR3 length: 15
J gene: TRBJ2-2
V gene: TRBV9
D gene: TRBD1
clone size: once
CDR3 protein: CASSVRDRATGELFF
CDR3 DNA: TGTGCCAGCAGCGTAAGGGACAGGGCCACCGGGGAGCTGTTTTTT

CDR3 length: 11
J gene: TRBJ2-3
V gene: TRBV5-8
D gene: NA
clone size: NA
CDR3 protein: CASRPGNTQYF
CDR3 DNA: TGTGCCAGCCGCCCGGGAAATACGCAGTATTTT

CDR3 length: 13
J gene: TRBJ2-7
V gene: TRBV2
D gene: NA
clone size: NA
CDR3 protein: CATSRGHGYEQYF
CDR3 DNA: TGTGCCACCTCCCGGGGACATGGCTACGAGCAGTACTTC

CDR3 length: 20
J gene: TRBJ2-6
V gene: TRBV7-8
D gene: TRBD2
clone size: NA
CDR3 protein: CASSIYMGLAGVSGANVLTF
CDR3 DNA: TGTGCCAGCAGCATATATATGGGACTAGCGGGAGTCTCTGGGGCCAACGTCCTGACTTTC

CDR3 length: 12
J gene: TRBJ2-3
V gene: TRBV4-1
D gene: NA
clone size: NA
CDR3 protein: CASGGADDTQYF
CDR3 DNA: TGCGCCAGCGGGGGGGCCGACGATACGCAGTATTTT

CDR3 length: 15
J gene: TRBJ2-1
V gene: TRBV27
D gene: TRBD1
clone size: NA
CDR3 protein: CASSFGTGGNNEQFF
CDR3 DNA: TGTGCCAGCAGTTTCGGGACAGGGGGGAACAATGAGCAGTTCTTC

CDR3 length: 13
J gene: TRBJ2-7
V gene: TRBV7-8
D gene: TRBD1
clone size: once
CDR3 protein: CASSPTGLKEQYF
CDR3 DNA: TGTGCCAGCAGCCCGACAGGGTTGAAAGAGCAGTACTTC

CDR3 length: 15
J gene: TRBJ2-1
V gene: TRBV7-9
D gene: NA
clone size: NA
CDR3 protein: CASSFGQGMDNEQFF
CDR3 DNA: TGTGCCAGCAGCTTCGGGCAGGGGATGGACAATGAGCAGTTCTTC

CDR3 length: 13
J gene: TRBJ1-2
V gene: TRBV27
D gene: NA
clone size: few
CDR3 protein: CASSPGQKSGYTF
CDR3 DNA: TGTGCCAGCAGTCCGGGACAAAAGTCTGGCTACACCTTC

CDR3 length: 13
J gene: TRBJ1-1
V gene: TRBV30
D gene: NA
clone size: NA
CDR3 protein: CAWRIGVSTEAFF
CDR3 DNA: TGTGCCTGGAGGATAGGGGTGAGCACTGAAGCTTTCTTT

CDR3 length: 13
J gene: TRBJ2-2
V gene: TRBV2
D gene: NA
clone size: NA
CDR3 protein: CASSEERAGELFF
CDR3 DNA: TGTGCCAGCAGTGAGGAGAGGGCCGGGGAGCTGTTTTTT

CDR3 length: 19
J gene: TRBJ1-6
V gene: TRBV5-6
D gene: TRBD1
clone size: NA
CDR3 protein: CASSYLGTVPSSYNSPLHF
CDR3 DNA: TGTGCCAGCAGCTACTTAGGGACAGTGCCCTCCTCCTATAATTCACCCCTCCACTTT

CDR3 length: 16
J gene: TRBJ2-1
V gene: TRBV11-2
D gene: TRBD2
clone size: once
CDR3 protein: CASSLGGLAHYNEQFF
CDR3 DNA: TGTGCCAGCAGCTTAGGGGGACTAGCGCACTACAATGAGCAGTTCTTC

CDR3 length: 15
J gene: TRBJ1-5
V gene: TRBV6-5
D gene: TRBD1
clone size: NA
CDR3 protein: CASSQDRFALESQHF
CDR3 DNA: TGTGCCAGCAGCCAGGACAGGTTCGCATTGGAGTCCCAGCATTTT

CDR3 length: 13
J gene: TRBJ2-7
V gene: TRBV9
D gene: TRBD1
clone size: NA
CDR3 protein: CASSVGQGGEQYF
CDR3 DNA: TGTGCCAGCAGCGTGGGACAGGGAGGCGAGCAGTACTTC

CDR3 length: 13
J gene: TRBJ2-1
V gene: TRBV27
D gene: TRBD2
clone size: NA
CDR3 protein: CASSFGRADEQFF
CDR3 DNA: TGTGCCAGCAGTTTCGGGAGGGCAGATGAGCAGTTCTTC

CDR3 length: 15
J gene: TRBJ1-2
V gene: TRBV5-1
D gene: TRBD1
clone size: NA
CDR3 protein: CASSYRGTGGYGYTF
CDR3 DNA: TGCGCCAGCAGCTACCGAGGGACAGGGGGGTATGGCTACACCTTC

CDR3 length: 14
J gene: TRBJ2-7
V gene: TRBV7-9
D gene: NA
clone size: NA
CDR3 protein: CASSPEQEYYEQYF
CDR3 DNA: TGTGCCAGCAGCCCCGAACAGGAATACTACGAGCAGTACTTC